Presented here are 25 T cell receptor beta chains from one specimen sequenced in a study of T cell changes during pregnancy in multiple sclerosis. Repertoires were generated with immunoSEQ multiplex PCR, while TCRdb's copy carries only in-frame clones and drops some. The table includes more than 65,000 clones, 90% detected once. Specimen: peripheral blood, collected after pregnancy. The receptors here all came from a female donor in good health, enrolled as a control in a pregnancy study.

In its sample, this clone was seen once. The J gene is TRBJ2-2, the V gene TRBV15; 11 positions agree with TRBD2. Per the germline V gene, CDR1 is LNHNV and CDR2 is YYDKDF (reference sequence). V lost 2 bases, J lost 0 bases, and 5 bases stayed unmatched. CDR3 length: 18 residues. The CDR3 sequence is CATSRTTTSGANTGELFF. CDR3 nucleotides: TGTGCCACCAGCAGAACTACGACTAGCGGGGCGAACACCGGGGAGCTGTTTTTT.

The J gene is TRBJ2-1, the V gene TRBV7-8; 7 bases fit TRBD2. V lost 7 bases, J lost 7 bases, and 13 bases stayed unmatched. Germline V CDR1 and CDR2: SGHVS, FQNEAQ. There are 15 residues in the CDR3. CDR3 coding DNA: TGTGCCAGCACCTTGCGGCTAGCGGCTTGGAATGAGCAGTTCTTC. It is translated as CASTLRLAAWNEQFF.

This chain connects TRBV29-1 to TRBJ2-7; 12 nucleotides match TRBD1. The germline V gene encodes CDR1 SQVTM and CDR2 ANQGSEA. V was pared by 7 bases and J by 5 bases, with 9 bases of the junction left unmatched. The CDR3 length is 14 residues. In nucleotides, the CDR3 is TGCAGCGAGGGCCGGGACAGGGGGCCCCACGAGCAGTACTTC. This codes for CSEGRDRGPHEQYF.

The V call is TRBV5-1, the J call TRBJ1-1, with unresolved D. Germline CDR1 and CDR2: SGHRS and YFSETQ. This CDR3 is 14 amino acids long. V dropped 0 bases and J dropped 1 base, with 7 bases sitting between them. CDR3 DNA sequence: TGCGCCAGCAGCTTGGACTGGAGGAACACTGAAGCTTTCTTT. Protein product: CASSLDWRNTEAFF.

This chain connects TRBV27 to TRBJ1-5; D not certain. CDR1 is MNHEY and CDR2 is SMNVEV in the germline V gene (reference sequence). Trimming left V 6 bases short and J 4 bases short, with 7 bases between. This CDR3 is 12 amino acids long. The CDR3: CASRTGNQPQHF. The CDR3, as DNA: TGTGCCAGCAGAACGGGTAATCAGCCCCAGCATTTT.

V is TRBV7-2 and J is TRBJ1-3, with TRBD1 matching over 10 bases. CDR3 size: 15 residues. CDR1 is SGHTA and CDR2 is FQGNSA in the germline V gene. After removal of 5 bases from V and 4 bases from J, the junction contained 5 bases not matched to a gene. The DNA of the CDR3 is TGTGCCAGCAGCGAAGACAGGGGGCTGGGAAACACCATATATTTT. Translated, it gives CASSEDRGLGNTIYF.

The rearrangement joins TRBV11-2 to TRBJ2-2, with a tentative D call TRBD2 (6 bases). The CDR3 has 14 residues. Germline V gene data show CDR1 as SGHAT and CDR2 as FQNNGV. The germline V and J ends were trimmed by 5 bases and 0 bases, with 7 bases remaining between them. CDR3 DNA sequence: TGTGCCAGCAGCGGGACTTCGAACACCGGGGAGCTGTTTTTT. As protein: CASSGTSNTGELFF.

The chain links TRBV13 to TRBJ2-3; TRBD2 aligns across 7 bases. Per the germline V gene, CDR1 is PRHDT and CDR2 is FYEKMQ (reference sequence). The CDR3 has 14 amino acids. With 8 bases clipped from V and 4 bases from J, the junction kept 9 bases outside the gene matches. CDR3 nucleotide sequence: TGTGCCAGCCTAGCGGCTGATGGTTCAGATACGCAGTATTTT. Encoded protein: CASLAADGSDTQYF.

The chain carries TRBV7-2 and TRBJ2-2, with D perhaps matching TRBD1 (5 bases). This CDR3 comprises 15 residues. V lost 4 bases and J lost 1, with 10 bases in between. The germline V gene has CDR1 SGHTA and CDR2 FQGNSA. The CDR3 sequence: CASSSPGQNTGELFF. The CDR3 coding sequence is TGTGCCAGCAGCTCCCCCGGACAGAACACCGGGGAGCTGTTTTTT.

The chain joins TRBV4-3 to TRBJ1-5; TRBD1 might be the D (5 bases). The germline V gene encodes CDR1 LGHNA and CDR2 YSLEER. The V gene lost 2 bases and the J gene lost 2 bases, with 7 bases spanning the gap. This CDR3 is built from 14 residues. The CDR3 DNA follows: TGCGCCAGCAGCCAATCGGGGGGCAATCAGCCCCAGCATTTT. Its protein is CASSQSGGNQPQHF.

The CDR3 region has the DNA TGCGCCCACCGGACAGAAAGCACCGGGGAGCTGTTTTTT. It is translated as CAHRTESTGELFF. The genes are TRBV10-2 and TRBJ2-2; possible D gene TRBD1, 6 bases. V shed 11 bases and J shed 4 bases, with 14 bases lying between them. CDR3 size: 13 residues. The germline CDR1 and CDR2 sequences are WSHSY and SAAADI.

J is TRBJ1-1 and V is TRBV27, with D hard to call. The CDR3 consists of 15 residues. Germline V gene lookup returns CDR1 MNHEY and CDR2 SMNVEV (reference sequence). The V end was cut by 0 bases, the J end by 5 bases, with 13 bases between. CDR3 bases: TGTGCCAGCAGTTTATCCCCCGTTTCCAGAACTGAAGCTTTCTTT. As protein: CASSLSPVSRTEAFF.

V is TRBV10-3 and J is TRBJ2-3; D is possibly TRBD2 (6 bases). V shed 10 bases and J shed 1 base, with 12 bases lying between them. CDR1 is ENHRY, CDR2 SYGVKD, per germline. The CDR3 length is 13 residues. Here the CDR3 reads CATRDSGTDTQYF. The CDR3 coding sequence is TGTGCCACCCGGGACTCCGGCACAGATACGCAGTATTTT.

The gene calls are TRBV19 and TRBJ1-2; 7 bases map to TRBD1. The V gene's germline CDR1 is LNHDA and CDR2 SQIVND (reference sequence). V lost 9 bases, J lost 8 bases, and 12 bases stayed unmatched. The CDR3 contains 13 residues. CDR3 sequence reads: CASGGQGERGYTF. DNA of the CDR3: TGTGCCAGCGGGGGCCAGGGGGAGCGGGGCTACACCTTC. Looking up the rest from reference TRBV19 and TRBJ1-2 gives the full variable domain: DGGITQSPKYLFRKEGQNVTLSCEQNLNHDAMYWYRQDPGQGLRLIYYSQIVNDFQKGDIAEGYSVSREKKESFPLTVTSAQKNPTAFYLCASGGQGERGYTFGSGTRLTVV.

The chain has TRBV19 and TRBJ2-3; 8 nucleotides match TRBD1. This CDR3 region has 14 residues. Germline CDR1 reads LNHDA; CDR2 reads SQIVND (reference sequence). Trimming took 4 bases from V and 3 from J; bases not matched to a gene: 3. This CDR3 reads CASSTRTGTDTQYF. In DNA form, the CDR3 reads TGTGCCAGTAGTACGAGGACAGGGACAGATACGCAGTATTTT. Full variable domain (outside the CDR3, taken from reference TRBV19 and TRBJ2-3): DGGITQSPKYLFRKEGQNVTLSCEQNLNHDAMYWYRQDPGQGLRLIYYSQIVNDFQKGDIAEGYSVSREKKESFPLTVTSAQKNPTAFYLCASSTRTGTDTQYFGPGTRLTVL.

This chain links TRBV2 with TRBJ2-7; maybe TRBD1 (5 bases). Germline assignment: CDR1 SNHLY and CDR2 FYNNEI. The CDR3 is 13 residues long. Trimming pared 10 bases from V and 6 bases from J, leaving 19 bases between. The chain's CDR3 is CATLGPGALEQYF. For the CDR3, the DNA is TGTGCCACCCTTGGTCCTGGGGCGCTCGAGCAGTACTTC.

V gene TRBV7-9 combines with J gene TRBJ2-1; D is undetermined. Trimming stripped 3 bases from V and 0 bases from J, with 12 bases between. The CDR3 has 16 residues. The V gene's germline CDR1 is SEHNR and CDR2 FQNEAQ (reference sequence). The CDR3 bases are TGTGCCAGCAGCTTTCGTCCTACCCCCTCCTACAATGAGCAGTTCTTC. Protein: CASSFRPTPSYNEQFF.

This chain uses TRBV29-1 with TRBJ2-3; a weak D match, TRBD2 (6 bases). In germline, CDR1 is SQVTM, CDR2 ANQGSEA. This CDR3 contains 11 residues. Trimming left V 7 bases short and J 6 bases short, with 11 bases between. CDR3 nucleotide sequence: TGCAGCGCTTGGAGGGCGGATACGCAGTATTTT. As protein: CSAWRADTQYF.

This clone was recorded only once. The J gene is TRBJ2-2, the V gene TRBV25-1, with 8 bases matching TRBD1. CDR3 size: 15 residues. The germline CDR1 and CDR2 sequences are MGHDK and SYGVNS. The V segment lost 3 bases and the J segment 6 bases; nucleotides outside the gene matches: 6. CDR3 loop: CASSDGRGRAGELFF. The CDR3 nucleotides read TGTGCCAGCAGTGACGGCAGGGGGCGCGCCGGGGAGCTGTTTTTT.

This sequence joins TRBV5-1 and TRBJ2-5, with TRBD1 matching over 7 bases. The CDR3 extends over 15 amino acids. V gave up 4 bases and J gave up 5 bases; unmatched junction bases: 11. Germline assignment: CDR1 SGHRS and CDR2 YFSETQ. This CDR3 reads CASSLGRQGWETQYF. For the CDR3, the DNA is TGCGCCAGCAGCCTGGGTCGACAGGGCTGGGAGACCCAGTACTTC.

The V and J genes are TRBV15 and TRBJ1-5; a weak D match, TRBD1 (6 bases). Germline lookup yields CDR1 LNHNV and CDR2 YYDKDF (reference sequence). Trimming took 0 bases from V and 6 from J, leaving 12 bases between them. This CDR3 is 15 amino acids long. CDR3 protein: CATSRETGRGQPQHF. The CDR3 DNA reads TGTGCCACCAGCAGAGAAACAGGGAGAGGTCAGCCCCAGCATTTT.

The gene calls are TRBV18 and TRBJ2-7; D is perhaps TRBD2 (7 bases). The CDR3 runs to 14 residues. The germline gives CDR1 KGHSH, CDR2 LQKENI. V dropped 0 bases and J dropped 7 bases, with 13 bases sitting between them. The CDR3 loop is CASSPPAGAGEQYF. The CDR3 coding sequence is TGTGCCAGCTCACCACCTGCGGGGGCGGGGGAGCAGTACTTC.

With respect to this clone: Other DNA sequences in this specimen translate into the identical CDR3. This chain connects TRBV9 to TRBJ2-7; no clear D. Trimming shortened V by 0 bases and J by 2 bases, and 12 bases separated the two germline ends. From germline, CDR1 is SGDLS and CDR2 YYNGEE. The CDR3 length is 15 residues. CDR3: CASSVGRLSTYEQYF. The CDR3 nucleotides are TGTGCCAGCAGCGTAGGTCGACTCTCCACCTACGAGCAGTACTTC.

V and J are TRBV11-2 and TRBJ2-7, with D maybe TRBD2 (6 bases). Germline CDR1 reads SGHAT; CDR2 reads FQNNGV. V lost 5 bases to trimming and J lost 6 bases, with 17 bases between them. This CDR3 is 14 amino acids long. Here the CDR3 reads CASSHVGRGIEQYF. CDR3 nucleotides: TGTGCCAGCAGCCACGTAGGGCGGGGAATCGAGCAGTACTTC. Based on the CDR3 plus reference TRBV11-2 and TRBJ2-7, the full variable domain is EAGVAQSPRYKIIEKRQSVAFWCNPISGHATLYWYQQILGQGPKLLIQFQNNGVVDDSQLPKDRFSAERLKGVDSTLKIQPAKLEDSAVYLCASSHVGRGIEQYFGPGTRLTVT.

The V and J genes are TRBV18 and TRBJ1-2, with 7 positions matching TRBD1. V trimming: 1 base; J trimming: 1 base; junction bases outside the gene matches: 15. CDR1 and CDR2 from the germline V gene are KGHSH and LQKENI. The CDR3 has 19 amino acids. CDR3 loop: CASSPRATGADENNYGYTF. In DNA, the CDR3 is TGTGCCAGCTCACCACGCGCCACAGGGGCAGATGAAAATAACTATGGCTACACCTTC. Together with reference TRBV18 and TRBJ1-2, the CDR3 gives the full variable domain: NAGVMQNPRHLVRRRGQEARLRCSPMKGHSHVYWYRQLPEEGLKFMVYLQKENIIDESGMPKERFSAEFPKEGPSILRIQQVVRGDSAAYFCASSPRATGADENNYGYTFGSGTRLTVV.